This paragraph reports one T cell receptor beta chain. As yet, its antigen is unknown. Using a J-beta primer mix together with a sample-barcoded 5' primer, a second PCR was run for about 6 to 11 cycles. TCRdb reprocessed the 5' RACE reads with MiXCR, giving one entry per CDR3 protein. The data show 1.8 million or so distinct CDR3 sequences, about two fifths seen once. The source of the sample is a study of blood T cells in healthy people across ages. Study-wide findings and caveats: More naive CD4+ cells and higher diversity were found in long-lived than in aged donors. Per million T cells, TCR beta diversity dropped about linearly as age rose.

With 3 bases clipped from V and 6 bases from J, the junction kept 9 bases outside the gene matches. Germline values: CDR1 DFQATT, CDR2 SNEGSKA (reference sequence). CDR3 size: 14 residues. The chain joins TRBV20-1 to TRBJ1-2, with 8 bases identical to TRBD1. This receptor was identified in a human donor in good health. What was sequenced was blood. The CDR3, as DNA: TGCAGTGCTAGGCCTCAACAGGGGGTCCATGGCTACACCTTC. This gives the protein CSARPQQGVHGYTF.